Listed here are 23 T cell receptor beta chains from one sample, sequenced in a study of T cell repertoires in aging, cancer and after chemotherapy. Rearranged V-D-J TRB sequences were amplified with a mixed TRB-A/B primer pool. TCRdb used MiXCR to reprocess the multiplex PCR reads, holding one entry per CDR3 protein. The sample includes 1,200 to 1,500 distinct CDR3 sequences, more than 40% of them seen just once. TCR beta rearrangements were amplified from peripheral blood genomic DNA. Input material: blood. The receptors were gathered from a human donor with a blood cancer.

This clonotype occurred a few times. J is TRBJ2-5 and V is TRBV29-1, with D tentatively TRBD1 or TRBD2 (6 bases each). This CDR3 is built from 11 residues. Germline V CDR1 and CDR2: SQVTM, ANQGSEA. V dropped 7 bases and J dropped 6 bases, with 12 bases sitting between them. CDR3 sequence reads: CSADRGQTQYF. The CDR3, as DNA: TGCAGCGCCGACCGGGGGCAGACCCAGTACTTC.

The chain is built from TRBV6-1 and TRBJ1-5, with D possibly matching TRBD1 (6 bases). Trimming removed 7 bases from V and 7 bases from J, with 20 bases in between. This CDR3 comprises 15 residues. CDR1 and CDR2 (germline): MNHNS, SASEGT. The CDR3 here is CASTALRDGGQPQHF. The CDR3, as DNA: TGTGCCAGCACCGCGCTCCGGGACGGGGGCCAGCCCCAGCATTTT.

The V gene is TRBV27, the J gene TRBJ2-2; 8 positions match TRBD2. Germline CDR1 and CDR2: MNHEY and SMNVEV (reference sequence). This CDR3 spans 17 amino acids. V trimming: 5 bases; J trimming: 5 bases; junction bases outside the gene matches: 13. CDR3 protein: CASSPGPGLEPTGELFF. The CDR3 DNA reads as TGTGCCAGCAGTCCGGGACCGGGACTAGAGCCGACCGGGGAGCTGTTTTTT.

This clonotype is large within its sample. CDR3 bases: TGTGCCAGCAGCTTGGGGTTAGATACGCAGTATTTT. This translates into CASSLGLDTQYF. The chain uses TRBV5-6 and TRBJ2-3; D gene ambiguous. V lost 0 bases and J 5 bases, leaving 4 bases between the germline ends. The CDR3 runs 12 residues. Per the germline V gene, CDR1 is SGHDT and CDR2 is YYEEEE. The full variable domain, with the rest looked up from reference TRBV5-6 and TRBJ2-3, is DAGVTQSPTHLIKTRGQQVTLRCSPKSGHDTVSWYQQALGQGPQFIFQYYEEEERQRGNFPDRFSGHQFPNYSSELNVNALLLGDSALYLCASSLGLDTQYFGPGTRLTVL.

This chain joins TRBV19 and TRBJ1-1; TRBD1 is a possible D gene (5 bases). Between the trimmed V and J ends, which lost 6 bases and 3 bases, there was a span of 14 bases. CDR1 is LNHDA and CDR2 is SQIVND in the germline V gene (reference sequence). The CDR3 has 14 amino acids. CDR3 sequence: CASRPRARDTEAFF. Here the CDR3 DNA reads TGTGCCAGTAGGCCCAGGGCCCGGGACACTGAAGCTTTCTTT.

The chain has TRBV4-1 and TRBJ2-3, with D unresolved. The CDR3 has 15 amino acids. With 2 bases removed from V and 2 bases from J, the gap between germline ends came to 11 bases. Germline CDR1 is MGHRA and CDR2 is YSYEKL. The CDR3 DNA is TGCGCCAGCAGCCAAAGGAGAACATTCACAGATACGCAGTATTTT. Amino acid sequence: CASSQRRTFTDTQYF.

The genes are TRBV19 and TRBJ1-5; the D gene is possibly TRBD1 (6 bases). Germline loops: CDR1 LNHDA, CDR2 SQIVND (reference sequence). This CDR3 is 18 amino acids long. Trimming took 5 bases from V and 2 from J, leaving 22 bases between them. Here the CDR3 DNA reads TGTGCCAGTAGTTCCGCGGGGGCGACCATATGGGGCAATCAGCCCCAGCATTTT. Protein product: CASSSAGATIWGNQPQHF.

This clonotype was counted a single time. The chain uses TRBV6-5 and TRBJ1-2, with TRBD1 matching 7 bases. The germline V gene has CDR1 MNHEY and CDR2 SVGAGI. The CDR3 length is 13 residues. With V trimmed by 6 bases and J by 4 bases, 5 bases remained unmatched. In DNA form, the CDR3 reads TGTGCCAGCAGCCAAGACAGGGTCTATGGCTACACCTTC. Protein product: CASSQDRVYGYTF.

By frequency in the sample, this clonotype is large. The CDR3 DNA sequence: TGTGCCAGCACCGAACGAACAGGGGCCGACACCGGGGAGCTGTTTTTT. This sequence encodes CASTERTGADTGELFF. The genes are TRBV6-1 and TRBJ2-2; 7 positions match TRBD1. CDR1 is MNHNS, CDR2 SASEGT, per germline. V was clipped by 7 bases and J by 3 bases; unmatched bases: 11. CDR3 length: 16 amino acids.

This clonotype counts as hyperexpanded. The V and J genes are TRBV29-1 and TRBJ2-2; no firm D call. The CDR3 is 11 residues long. V shed 4 bases and J shed 4 bases, with 4 bases lying between them. CDR1 is SQVTM, CDR2 ANQGSEA, per germline. The CDR3 loop reads CSVGLTGELFF. The CDR3 DNA sequence: TGCAGCGTTGGGCTCACCGGGGAGCTGTTTTTT.

This chain links TRBV19 with TRBJ2-3; 9 nucleotides line up with TRBD1. With 9 bases clipped from V and 6 bases from J, the junction kept 7 bases outside the gene matches. CDR1 and CDR2 from the germline V gene are LNHDA and SQIVND (reference sequence). There are 13 residues in the CDR3. The DNA for the CDR3 is TGTGCCAGCGGGACAGGGCCCAGGGATACGCAGTATTTT. This translates into CASGTGPRDTQYF.

This clonotype is classed as large. The chain links TRBV30 to TRBJ1-3; D not certain. Trimming left V 5 bases short and J 4 bases short, with 12 bases between. There are 13 residues in the CDR3. Germline lookup yields CDR1 GTSNPN and CDR2 SVGIG (reference sequence). In DNA form, the CDR3 reads TGTGCCTGGTCCTCTGGGTCAGGAAACACCATATATTTT. This codes for CAWSSGSGNTIYF.

This chain joins TRBV19 and TRBJ2-1; 7 bases line up with TRBD1. The CDR3 totals 15 residues. V lost 5 bases, J lost 8 bases, and 12 bases stayed unmatched. The V gene's germline CDR1 is LNHDA and CDR2 SQIVND (reference sequence). CDR3 nucleotides: TGTGCCAGTAGTGTCTTCGGGACAGCTATCGATGAGCAGTTCTTC. Encoded protein: CASSVFGTAIDEQFF.

The chain is built from TRBV10-3 and TRBJ1-1; the D is unclear. Trimming left V 2 bases short and J 10 bases short, with 14 bases between. CDR1 is ENHRY, CDR2 SYGVKD, per germline. This CDR3 has 13 amino acids. CDR3 nucleotide sequence: TGTGCCATCAGTGAGCCCCTTGCGGGTGCAGCTTTCTTT. It translates to CAISEPLAGAAFF.

This clonotype was detected only a few times. The chain couples TRBV28 to TRBJ1-5; D is possibly TRBD1 (6 bases). The CDR3 has 12 amino acids. Per germline, CDR1 MDHEN and CDR2 SYDVKM. Trimming removed 5 bases from V and 11 bases from J, with 13 bases in between. The CDR3 loop reads CASSQFSGAQHF. In DNA form, the CDR3 reads TGTGCCAGCAGTCAGTTTTCAGGGGCCCAGCATTTT. Together with reference TRBV28 and TRBJ1-5, the CDR3 gives the full variable domain: DVKVTQSSRYLVKRTGEKVFLECVQDMDHENMFWYRQDPGLGLRLIYFSYDVKMKEKGDIPEGYSVSREKKERFSLILESASTNQTSMYLCASSQFSGAQHFGDGTRLSIL.

The chain recombines TRBV5-6 with TRBJ2-2; 14 bases align to TRBD2. The CDR3 contains 19 residues. The V gene end was trimmed by 2 bases and the J gene end by 0 bases; junction bases not matched to a gene: 6. Germline CDR1 and CDR2: SGHDT and YYEEEE. The CDR3 reads CASSFHWGLAGANTGELFF. The CDR3, as DNA: TGTGCCAGCAGCTTCCATTGGGGACTAGCGGGAGCGAACACCGGGGAGCTGTTTTTT.

This clonotype is labeled large (0.1 to 1%). An end of the junction does not agree with germline; a read error may underlie this. The rearrangement joins TRBV6-6 to TRBJ1-1; 7 nucleotides align to TRBD1. The V gene's germline CDR1 is MNHNY and CDR2 SVGAGI (reference sequence). CDR3 length: 12 amino acids. The CDR3 here is CASSSRGAREVF. DNA for the CDR3: TGTGCCAGCAGCTCCAGGGGGGCCAGGGAGGTTTTT.

The chain carries TRBV30 and TRBJ2-2, with unresolved D. The ends were cut back, 2 bases at V and 10 bases at J, with 11 bases in the middle. The CDR3 has 12 amino acids. Germline lookup yields CDR1 GTSNPN and CDR2 SVGIG (reference sequence). CDR3 DNA sequence: TGTGCCTGGAGTTATACCACCACGGAGCTGTTTTTT. Translated, it gives CAWSYTTTELFF.

This chain uses TRBV30 with TRBJ1-5, with a tentative D call TRBD1 (5 bases). Between the trimmed V and J ends, which lost 1 base and 0 bases, there was a span of 13 bases. Germline V CDR1 and CDR2: GTSNPN, SVGIG (reference sequence). This CDR3 comprises 16 residues. The CDR3 is CAWSDPGTDSNQPQHF. The CDR3 nucleotides read TGTGCCTGGAGTGACCCCGGGACGGATAGCAATCAGCCCCAGCATTTT.

Within the sample, this clonotype is large. The CDR3 DNA reads as TGTGCCACCAGTGATTCTGGGACAGCCTATGGCTACACCTTC. It yields the protein CATSDSGTAYGYTF. The chain links TRBV24-1 to TRBJ1-2, with 7 positions matching TRBD1. The CDR3 has 14 amino acids. Germline assignment: CDR1 KGHDR and CDR2 SFDVKD. With V trimmed by 2 bases and J by 4 bases, 3 bases remained unmatched.

The chain joins TRBV6-6 to TRBJ2-7; unclear D gene. CDR3 length equals 13 residues. V dropped 6 bases and J dropped 2 bases, with 11 bases sitting between them. The V gene's germline CDR1 is MNHNY and CDR2 SVGAGI (reference sequence). The CDR3 spells CASRAPAPYEQYF. The DNA of the CDR3 is TGTGCCAGCAGGGCCCCGGCCCCCTACGAGCAGTACTTC.

Comments on this clonotype: One base away lies a much larger clone, so this may be a sequencing read error. The CDR3 ends on some other residue instead of the conserved phenylalanine or tryptophan, so this is likely a read error. This chain uses TRBV12-3 or TRBV12-4 with TRBJ2-7; tentative D call: TRBD2 (5 bases). The CDR3 is 15 amino acids. Trimming pared 3 bases from V and 2 bases from J, leaving 14 bases between. The CDR3: CASSLGSEPPYEQYY. The DNA for the CDR3 is TGTGCCAGCAGTTTGGGTAGCGAGCCCCCCTACGAGCAGTACTAC.

This sequence joins TRBV29-1 and TRBJ2-7; D possibly corresponds to TRBD2 (6 bases). This CDR3 has 11 residues. Trimming shortened V by 7 bases and J by 3 bases, and 10 bases separated the two germline ends. Germline assignment: CDR1 SQVTM and CDR2 ANQGSEA. The CDR3 bases are TGCAGCGGACTGGAGGGCTACGAGCAGTACTTC. It encodes CSGLEGYEQYF.